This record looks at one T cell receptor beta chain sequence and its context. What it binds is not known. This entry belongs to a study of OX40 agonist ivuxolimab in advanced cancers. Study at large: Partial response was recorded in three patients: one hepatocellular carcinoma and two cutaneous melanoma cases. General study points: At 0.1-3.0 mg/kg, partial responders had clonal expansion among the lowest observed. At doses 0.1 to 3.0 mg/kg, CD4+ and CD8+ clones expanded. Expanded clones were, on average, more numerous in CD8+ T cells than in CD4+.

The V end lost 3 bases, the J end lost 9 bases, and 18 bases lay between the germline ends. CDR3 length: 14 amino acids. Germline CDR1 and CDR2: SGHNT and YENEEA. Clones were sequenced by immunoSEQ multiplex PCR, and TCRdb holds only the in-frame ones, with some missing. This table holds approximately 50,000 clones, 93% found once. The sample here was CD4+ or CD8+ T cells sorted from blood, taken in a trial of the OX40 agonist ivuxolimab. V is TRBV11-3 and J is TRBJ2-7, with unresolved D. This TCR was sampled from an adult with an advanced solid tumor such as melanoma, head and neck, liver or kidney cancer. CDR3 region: CASSFFQPGTGQYF. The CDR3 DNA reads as TGTGCCAGCAGCTTTTTTCAGCCAGGAACGGGGCAGTACTTC.